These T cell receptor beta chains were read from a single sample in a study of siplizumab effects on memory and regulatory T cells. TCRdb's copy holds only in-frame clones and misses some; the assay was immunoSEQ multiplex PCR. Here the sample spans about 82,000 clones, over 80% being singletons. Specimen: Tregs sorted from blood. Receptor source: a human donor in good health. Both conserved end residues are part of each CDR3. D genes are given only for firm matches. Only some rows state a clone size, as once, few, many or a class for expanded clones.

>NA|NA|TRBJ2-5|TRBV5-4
TGTGCCAGCAACCGCGGGGGACAGCAAGAGACCCAGTACTTC
CASNRGGQQETQYF
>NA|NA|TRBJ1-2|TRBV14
TGTGCCAGCAGCGCTCCAGGAGCTAACTATGGCTACACCTTC
CASSAPGANYGYTF
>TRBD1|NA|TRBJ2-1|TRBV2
TGTGCCAGCAGCCCACGGGTTCGGGACAGGGGGCGGAATGAGCAGTTCTTC
CASSPRVRDRGRNEQFF
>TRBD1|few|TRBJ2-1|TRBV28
TGTGCCAGCAGTTTATTACCGAAGCGGCTCGAGGACAGGACGGATGAGCAGTTCTTC
CASSLLPKRLEDRTDEQFF
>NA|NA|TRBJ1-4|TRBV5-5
TGTGCCAGCAGCATTAATGAAAAACTGTTTTTT
CASSINEKLFF
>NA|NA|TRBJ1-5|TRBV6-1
TGTGCCAGCAGGCCACAGGTTTTTAGCAATCAGCCCCAGCATTTT
CASRPQVFSNQPQHF
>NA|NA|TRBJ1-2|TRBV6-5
TGTGCCAGCAGTCGAAAACAGGGAGGCTATGGCTACACCTTC
CASSRKQGGYGYTF
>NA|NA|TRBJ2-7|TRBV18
TGTGCCAGCTCACCTCAACAGGGTAACTACGAGCAGTACTTC
CASSPQQGNYEQYF
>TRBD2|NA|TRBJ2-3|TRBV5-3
TGTGCCAGAAGCTTGGATTGCCAAAGCGGGGGACGCACAGATACGCAGTATTTT
CARSLDCQSGGRTDTQYF
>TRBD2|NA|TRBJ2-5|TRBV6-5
TGTGCCAGCAGTTACTCACTAGCGGGGGGGCAAGAGACCCAGTACTTC
CASSYSLAGGQETQYF
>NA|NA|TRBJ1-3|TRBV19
TGTGCCAGTAGTATAGGAAGCTCTGGAAACACCATATATTTT
CASSIGSSGNTIYF
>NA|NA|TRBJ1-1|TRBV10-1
TGCGCCAGCAGTGAGTCGGCGGGGACTGAAGCTTTCTTT
CASSESAGTEAFF
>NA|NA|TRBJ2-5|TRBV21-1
TGTGCCAGCAGCGGACCGGGCCGGACTAGCGGGGGCCCAGAGACCCAGTACTTC
CASSGPGRTSGGPETQYF
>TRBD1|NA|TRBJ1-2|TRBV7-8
TGTGCCAGCAGCGTCGACAGGGGTAACTATGGCTACACCTTC
CASSVDRGNYGYTF
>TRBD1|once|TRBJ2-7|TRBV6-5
TGTGCCAGCAGTTACGGAGGGACAGGGCTCTACGAGCAGTACTTC
CASSYGGTGLYEQYF
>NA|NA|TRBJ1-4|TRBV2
TGTGCCAGCAGAGTCAGGGCAACTAATGAAAAACTGTTTTTT
CASRVRATNEKLFF
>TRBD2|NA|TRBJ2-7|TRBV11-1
TGTGCCAGCAGCTCCCAAGCGGGGATCACCTACGAGCAGTACTTC
CASSSQAGITYEQYF
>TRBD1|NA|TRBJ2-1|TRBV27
TGTGCCAGCAGTACCCCGACAGGGTCAAATGAGCAGTTCTTC
CASSTPTGSNEQFF
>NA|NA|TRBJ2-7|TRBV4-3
TGCGCCAGCAGCCAAGACTTCCTGGGCAGGCCGAGCTCCTACGAGCAGTACTTC
CASSQDFLGRPSSYEQYF
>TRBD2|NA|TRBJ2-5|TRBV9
TGTGCCAGCAGCGTAGGACTAGCGGCGCAAGAGACCCAGTACTTC
CASSVGLAAQETQYF
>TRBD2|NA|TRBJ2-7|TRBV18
TGTGCCAGCTCGCATTGGACTAGCCGGAGCGAGCAGTACTTC
CASSHWTSRSEQYF
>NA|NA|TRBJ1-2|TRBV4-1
TGCGCCAGCAGCCAAGAAAACAGGCCCACTAACTATGGCTACACCTTC
CASSQENRPTNYGYTF
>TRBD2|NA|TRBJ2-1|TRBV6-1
TGTGCCAGCAGTGAAGATCCTAGCGGGGGGATAAATGAGCAGTTCTTC
CASSEDPSGGINEQFF
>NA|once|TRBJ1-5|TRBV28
TGTGCCAGCACCCCCCTGGATGGACCCAATCAGCCCCAGCATTTT
CASTPLDGPNQPQHF
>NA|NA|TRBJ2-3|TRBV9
TGTGCCAGCAGCGTAGCTGGGGGAAATACGCAGTATTTT
CASSVAGGNTQYF
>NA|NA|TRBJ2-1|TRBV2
TGTGCCAGCAGTGATTTCGAGCCCGCAGACAACAATGAGCAGTTCTTC
CASSDFEPADNNEQFF
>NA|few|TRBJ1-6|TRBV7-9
TGTGCCAGCACGGTGACAACTAATTCACCCCTCCACTTT
CASTVTTNSPLHF
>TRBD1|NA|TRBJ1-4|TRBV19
TGTGCCAGTAGTATGCGACAGGGGCCTAATGAAAAACTGTTTTTT
CASSMRQGPNEKLFF
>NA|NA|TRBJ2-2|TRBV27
TGTGCCAGCAGTTTGCGAACACTTGGGCCGGGGGGGGAGCTGTTTTTT
CASSLRTLGPGGELFF
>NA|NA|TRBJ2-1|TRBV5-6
TGTGCCAGCACTTCTCTTGATGGTTACAATGAGCAGTTCTTC
CASTSLDGYNEQFF
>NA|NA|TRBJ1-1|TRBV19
TGTGCCAGTAGTATCTGGACTACTGCTTTCTTT
CASSIWTTAFF
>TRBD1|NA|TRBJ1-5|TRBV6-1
TGTGCCAGCAGTCAAGGACAGGGGGCCAATAGCAATCAGCCCCAGCATTTT
CASSQGQGANSNQPQHF
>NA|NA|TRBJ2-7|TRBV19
TGTGCCAGTAGTCCCCGGACCCCCTACGAGCAGTACTTC
CASSPRTPYEQYF
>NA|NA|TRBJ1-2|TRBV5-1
TGCGCCAGCAGCTTAGCAGGAGGAAAGGACTATGGCTACACCTTC
CASSLAGGKDYGYTF
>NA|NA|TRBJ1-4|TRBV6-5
TGTGCCAGCAGTTCCGAATACAGGGAAGAAAATGAAAAACTGTTTTTT
CASSSEYREENEKLFF
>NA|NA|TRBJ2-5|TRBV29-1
TGCAGCGTTGAATGGCGCGAGACCCAGTACTTC
CSVEWRETQYF